Shown below are 9 T cell receptor beta chains from a single sample sequenced in a study of CD8+ T cells in alopecia areata. RNA extraction was followed by reverse transcription into cDNA, which acted as the sequencing template. The data were produced by immunoSEQ multiplex PCR, yet TCRdb's version contains in-frame clones alone and is incomplete. There are 250,000 to 350,000 clones in the sample; 60% occur only once, and 0.75% to 0.95% lies in the top ten. Treatment here: oral pan-JAK inhibitor, 5-10 mg twice daily. Sequencing was performed on CD4+ T cells sorted from blood, taken at approximately week 52, from a patient treated with tofacitinib. The receptors here all came from a human donor with alopecia areata.

V is TRBV15 and J is TRBJ2-5, with 9 bases that match TRBD1. The J segment lost 8 bases and the V segment lost 1 base, leaving 8 bases of the junction unmatched. The CDR3 consists of 15 residues. CDR1 LNHNV and CDR2 YYDKDF come from the germline V gene (reference sequence). CDR3 loop: CATSRARTGVETQYF. In DNA form, the CDR3 reads TGTGCCACCAGCAGAGCAAGGACAGGGGTGGAAACCCAGTACTTC.

The V gene is TRBV30, the J gene TRBJ1-5; D is ambiguous. The CDR3 contains 15 residues. Looked up from germline, CDR1 is GTSNPN and CDR2 is SVGIG (reference sequence). V lost 0 bases and J 2 bases, leaving 11 bases between the germline ends. The CDR3 DNA reads TGTGCCTGGAGTGTCAGGCAGACGGGCAATCAGCCCCAGCATTTT. This sequence encodes CAWSVRQTGNQPQHF.

The count of this clone is one. CDR3 DNA sequence: TGCGCCAGCAGCCAAGCCGTGGGGGCGCTCTACGAGCAGTACTTC. It is translated as CASSQAVGALYEQYF. The J gene is TRBJ2-7, the V gene TRBV4-1, with D perhaps TRBD1 (6 bases). Germline lookup yields CDR1 MGHRA and CDR2 YSYEKL. Trimming stripped 1 base from V and 3 bases from J, with 13 bases between. There are 15 residues in the CDR3.

About this clone itself: Germline and junction disagree at one end, which may indicate a read error. The chain couples TRBV30 to TRBJ2-7, with 10 bases lining up with TRBD1. The CDR3 runs 12 residues. Germline V gene sequence: CDR1 GTSNPN, CDR2 SVGIG (reference sequence). The CDR3 sequence is CAGRQGASEQYF. The CDR3 DNA sequence: TGTGCCGGGAGACAGGGGGCGAGCGAGCAGTACTTC.

The chain uses TRBV4-1 and TRBJ2-7; D uncertain. Per germline, CDR1 MGHRA and CDR2 YSYEKL. V lost 1 base and J lost 4, with 11 bases in between. The CDR3 has 14 residues. The CDR3 region has the DNA TGCGCCAGCAGCCAAGGGCGAATCACTTACGAGCAGTACTTC. It yields the protein CASSQGRITYEQYF.

This chain connects TRBV11-2 to TRBJ2-3; no firm D call. V was trimmed by 3 bases and J by 2 bases, leaving 3 bases between them. The CDR3 is 12 amino acids. Looked up from germline, CDR1 is SGHAT and CDR2 is FQNNGV. This chain's CDR3 is CASSLNTDTQYF. The CDR3 nucleotides are TGTGCCAGCAGCTTGAACACAGATACGCAGTATTTT. Full variable domain (rest looked up from reference TRBV11-2 and TRBJ2-3): EAGVAQSPRYKIIEKRQSVAFWCNPISGHATLYWYQQILGQGPKLLIQFQNNGVVDDSQLPKDRFSAERLKGVDSTLKIQPAKLEDSAVYLCASSLNTDTQYFGPGTRLTVL.

The chain couples TRBV5-4 to TRBJ2-3, with TRBD2 matching over 9 bases. CDR1 SGHNT and CDR2 YYREEE come from the germline V gene (reference sequence). CDR3 length equals 19 residues. V trimming: 7 bases; J trimming: 4 bases; junction bases outside the gene matches: 22. CDR3 nucleotide sequence: TGTGCCAGCTCTTCACGGGGTAGCGGGGGCCCGGGTTTGGCAGATACGCAGTATTTT. It specifies CASSSRGSGGPGLADTQYF.

The rearrangement links TRBV21-1 to TRBJ1-2; the table calls TRBD1, which could not be checked here. TRBV21-1 is a documented pseudogene. This CDR3 region has 14 residues. Here the CDR3 reads CASSIGECWGGYTF. Written as DNA, the CDR3 is TGTGCCAGCAGCATAGGGGAATGTTGGGGTGGCTACACCTTC.

The chain links TRBV7-6 to TRBJ2-7, with no clear D. Trimming removed 3 bases at V and 7 bases at J, with 13 bases between. This CDR3 is built from 13 residues. Germline V gene data show CDR1 as SGHVS and CDR2 as FNYEAQ. In DNA, the CDR3 is TGTGCCAGCAGCTTCCGCAGGTTTGGGGAGCAGTACTTC. It translates to CASSFRRFGEQYF.